This T cell receptor (beta chain) was observed in a study of blood T cell repertoires in COVID-19. About the study: T cells, B-cell-depleted T cells, or PBMCs supplied cDNA or gDNA.

Repertoires were generated with immunoSEQ multiplex PCR, while TCRdb's copy carries only in-frame clones and drops some. Of about 210,000 clones listed, about four fifths are singletons. Trimming cost V 4 bases and J 2 bases, with 6 bases left between them. Germline V gene lookup returns CDR1 SGHRS and CDR2 YFSETQ. This CDR3 is built from 12 residues. As concerns this clone: Other DNA variants within this sample encode the same CDR3.

This chain connects TRBV5-1 to TRBJ2-5; no reliable D call. Sequenced: peripheral blood. The sequence came from a woman over 75 with COVID-19, enrolled during active disease. The CDR3 DNA follows: TGCGCCAGCAGCCAGGTACAAGAGACCCAGTACTTC. Its translation is CASSQVQETQYF.